This entry lists 26 T cell receptor beta chains sequenced from one sample in a study of cytomegalovirus exposure and HLA in healthy donors. PCR used 60 Vbeta primers and 13 Jbeta primers. The repertoire was sequenced with immunoSEQ multiplex PCR; TCRdb's copy has only in-frame clones and lacks some. The profile shows 95,000 to 150,000 clones, 15% of them singletons. Input material: PBMCs. These receptors originate from a woman between 18 and 29 years old in good health and CMV-seronegative.

V is TRBV7-9 and J is TRBJ1-1; no definite D call. Germline V gene lookup returns CDR1 SEHNR and CDR2 FQNEAQ (reference sequence). The CDR3 extends over 15 amino acids. The V and J ends lost 1 base and 5 bases respectively, with 14 bases between them. The CDR3 protein is CASSLGGPAGTEAFF. CDR3 bases: TGTGCCAGCAGCTTAGGGGGTCCCGCGGGGACTGAAGCTTTCTTT.

The V gene is TRBV27, the J gene TRBJ1-4; 7 positions match TRBD1. Per germline, CDR1 MNHEY and CDR2 SMNVEV (reference sequence). This CDR3 spans 16 amino acids. V trimming: 6 bases; J trimming: 3 bases; junction bases outside the gene matches: 10. The CDR3 DNA reads TGTGCCAGCAGATCCCGACAGGGTTGGGCTAATGAAAAACTGTTTTTT. Its protein product is CASRSRQGWANEKLFF.

The chain is built from TRBV29-1 and TRBJ1-1; TRBD1 matches 12 bases. CDR3 size: 17 residues. Germline CDR1 SQVTM, CDR2 ANQGSEA. The V and J ends lost 0 bases and 5 bases, in that order; junction bases with no gene match: 10. Here the CDR3 reads CSVEDLRDRGRRTEAFF. The DNA of the CDR3 is TGCAGCGTTGAAGATCTTCGGGACAGGGGGCGTCGGACTGAAGCTTTCTTT.

In this sample, this clone turned up a few times. This chain joins TRBV9 and TRBJ2-1, with D uncertain. In germline, CDR1 is SGDLS, CDR2 YYNGEE. The CDR3 spans 12 residues. The germline V and J ends were trimmed by 0 bases and 6 bases, with 4 bases remaining between them. In DNA, the CDR3 is TGTGCCAGCAGCGTAGGTCGCAATGAGCAGTTCTTC. The encoded protein is CASSVGRNEQFF. The variable domain in full, completed from reference TRBV9 and TRBJ2-1, reads DSGVTQTPKHLITATGQRVTLRCSPRSGDLSVYWYQQSLDQGLQFLIQYYNGEERAKGNILERFSAQQFPDLHSELNLSSLELGDSALYFCASSVGRNEQFFGPGTRLTVL.

This clone was seen a few times. The rearrangement links TRBV27 to TRBJ1-2, with D possibly being TRBD1 (5 bases). From germline, CDR1 is MNHEY and CDR2 SMNVEV (reference sequence). Between the trimmed V and J ends, which lost 0 bases and 2 bases, there was a span of 19 bases. This CDR3 spans 18 amino acids. CDR3 DNA sequence: TGTGCCAGCAGTTTATCCGGCCAGTGGCAGGGAAGGAACTATGGCTACACCTTC. Its protein product is CASSLSGQWQGRNYGYTF.

This chain joins TRBV9 and TRBJ2-6; D is uncertain. This CDR3 comprises 16 residues. Germline V gene data show CDR1 as SGDLS and CDR2 as YYNGEE. With 4 bases removed from V and 4 bases from J, the gap between germline ends came to 15 bases. The CDR3 reads CASSSPPGLGANVLTF. As DNA, the CDR3 is TGTGCCAGCAGCTCACCACCGGGTCTGGGGGCCAACGTCCTGACTTTC.

The chain uses TRBV5-1 and TRBJ2-7; weak D call: TRBD1 (6 bases). The CDR3 totals 16 residues. Germline V lookup: CDR1 SGHRS, CDR2 YFSETQ. Trimming removed 3 bases at V and 0 bases at J, with 16 bases between. For the CDR3, the DNA is TGCGCCAGCAGCTCCTTTCCCAGGGGCAGCTCCTACGAGCAGTACTTC. It specifies CASSSFPRGSSYEQYF.

This clone was seen a few times. V is TRBV6-1 and J is TRBJ1-4, with TRBD1 as a possible D gene (5 bases). The germline V gene encodes CDR1 MNHNS and CDR2 SASEGT. V lost 1 base and J lost 1, with 7 bases in between. The length of the CDR3 is 15 residues. CDR3 coding DNA: TGTGCCAGCAGTGAAGTCAGGGTAACTAATGAAAAACTGTTTTTT. Translation gives CASSEVRVTNEKLFF.

This clone came up a few times. The V and J genes are TRBV29-1 and TRBJ2-2; weak D call: TRBD2 (6 bases). V gave up 3 bases and J gave up 3 bases, with 11 bases separating them. The CDR3 runs to 14 residues. Germline loops: CDR1 SQVTM, CDR2 ANQGSEA. In nucleotides, the CDR3 is TGCAGCGTTGAGGCAGGACTATACACCGGGGAGCTGTTTTTT. It is translated as CSVEAGLYTGELFF.

This clone showed up just once. This chain joins TRBV6-5 and TRBJ1-1, with D possibly TRBD1 on 5 matching bases. The CDR3 is made up of 14 amino acids. Germline assignment: CDR1 MNHEY and CDR2 SVGAGI. V shed 7 bases and J shed 1 base, with 13 bases lying between them. The CDR3 DNA reads TGTGCCAGCATCCGCCGGGGGGGGAACACTGAAGCTTTCTTT. Protein product: CASIRRGGNTEAFF.

This sequence joins TRBV6-1 and TRBJ2-7, with D maybe TRBD2 (5 bases). Looked up from germline, CDR1 is MNHNS and CDR2 is SASEGT. V shed 8 bases and J shed 0 bases, with 11 bases lying between them. The CDR3 has 13 amino acids. CDR3 sequence: CASGIGVSYEQYF. The CDR3 DNA is TGTGCCAGCGGGATCGGGGTCTCCTACGAGCAGTACTTC.

This clone was counted between two and nine times. This chain uses TRBV30 with TRBJ2-3; no firm D call. The germline CDR1 and CDR2 sequences are GTSNPN and SVGIG (reference sequence). V dropped 2 bases and J dropped 3 bases, with 9 bases sitting between them. The length of the CDR3 is 13 residues. For the CDR3, the DNA is TGTGCCTGGAGTAGTACGGGTACAGATACGCAGTATTTT. Its translation: CAWSSTGTDTQYF.

This clone was picked up a small number of times. The chain employs TRBV30 and TRBJ2-3; D might be TRBD1 (5 bases). The CDR3 length is 13 residues. With 4 bases removed from V and 4 bases from J, the gap between germline ends came to 12 bases. CDR1 is GTSNPN and CDR2 is SVGIG in the germline V gene (reference sequence). As DNA, the CDR3 is TGTGCCTGGAAGTCCAGGGAAGCAGATACGCAGTATTTT. This gives the protein CAWKSREADTQYF. Combining the CDR3 with reference TRBV30 and TRBJ2-3 gives the whole variable domain SQTIHQWPATLVQPVGSPLSLECTVEGTSNPNLYWYRQAAGRGLQLLFYSVGIGQISSEVPQNLSASRPQDRQFILSSKKLLLSDSGFYLCAWKSREADTQYFGPGTRLTVL.

This clone was counted only a few times. This chain uses TRBV28 with TRBJ1-5; D gene unclear. The V end lost 6 bases, the J end lost 6 bases, and 9 bases lay between the germline ends. Per germline, CDR1 MDHEN and CDR2 SYDVKM. This CDR3 comprises 12 residues. CDR3 amino acids: CASRGGSQPQHF. For the CDR3, the DNA is TGTGCCAGCAGAGGAGGGAGTCAGCCCCAGCATTTT.

The gene calls are TRBV5-1 and TRBJ2-3; D is perhaps TRBD1 (5 bases). Per the germline V gene, CDR1 is SGHRS and CDR2 is YFSETQ. Deletions cut 0 bases from V and 0 bases from J, with 11 bases between. CDR3 length: 16 residues. This chain's CDR3 is CASSLGPRTSTDTQYF. The DNA for the CDR3 is TGCGCCAGCAGCTTGGGACCAAGGACAAGCACAGATACGCAGTATTTT.

This clone has a handful of counts. The chain employs TRBV28 and TRBJ2-1, with D possibly being TRBD2 (5 bases). Looked up from germline, CDR1 is MDHEN and CDR2 is SYDVKM. The CDR3 runs 15 residues. V was shortened by 3 bases and J by 2 bases, with 11 bases between the two germline ends. The CDR3 DNA reads TGTGCCAGCAGTTTCTCGAGCGGTACCTACAATGAGCAGTTCTTC. This encodes CASSFSSGTYNEQFF.

The chain uses TRBV7-8 and TRBJ1-2, with TRBD1 matching 7 bases. Germline V gives CDR1 SGHVS, CDR2 FQNEAQ. The V gene end was trimmed by 3 bases and the J gene end by 2 bases; junction bases not matched to a gene: 0. The CDR3 consists of 13 residues. The CDR3 DNA follows: TGTGCCAGCAGCTTGGGACAGAACTATGGCTACACCTTC. This gives the protein CASSLGQNYGYTF.

The rearrangement uses TRBV19 and TRBJ2-1; D gene unclear. Trimming left V 7 bases short and J 13 bases short, with 17 bases between. CDR3 size: 12 residues. Germline CDR1 and CDR2: LNHDA and SQIVND (reference sequence). CDR3 sequence reads: CASNQLPPHQFF. CDR3 bases: TGTGCCAGTAACCAACTCCCCCCCCACCAGTTCTTC.

The chain links TRBV7-2 to TRBJ1-1; D uncertain. The ends were cut back, 1 base at V and 2 bases at J, with 14 bases in the middle. The CDR3 runs to 16 residues. Germline V lookup: CDR1 SGHTA, CDR2 FQGNSA. As DNA, the CDR3 is TGTGCCAGCAGCTTAGACGGGATAGGGATAAACACTGAAGCTTTCTTT. Protein: CASSLDGIGINTEAFF.

V gene TRBV7-9 combines with J gene TRBJ2-1; TRBD2 agrees at 7 bases. The CDR3 contains 14 residues. The J segment lost 8 bases and the V segment lost 4 bases, leaving 8 bases of the junction unmatched. Germline V gives CDR1 SEHNR, CDR2 FQNEAQ (reference sequence). The CDR3 DNA reads TGTGCCAGCAGCTACAGACCGGGAGGCGATGAGCAGTTCTTC. It encodes CASSYRPGGDEQFF.

This clone was observed a few times. The V gene is TRBV9, the J gene TRBJ2-2; tentatively, D is TRBD2 (5 bases). The V gene lost 7 bases and the J gene lost 7 bases, with 5 bases spanning the gap. The CDR3 is 10 amino acids. The V gene's germline CDR1 is SGDLS and CDR2 YYNGEE. This CDR3 reads CASGSGELFF. CDR3 nucleotides: TGTGCCAGCGGGAGCGGGGAGCTGTTTTTT. The full variable domain, in which reference TRBV9 and TRBJ2-2 provide the parts outside the CDR3, is DSGVTQTPKHLITATGQRVTLRCSPRSGDLSVYWYQQSLDQGLQFLIQYYNGEERAKGNILERFSAQQFPDLHSELNLSSLELGDSALYFCASGSGELFFGEGSRLTVL.

The J gene is TRBJ1-1, the V gene TRBV5-8; D is unclear. This CDR3 has 11 residues. The germline gives CDR1 SGHTS, CDR2 YDEGEE. Trimming removed 4 bases at V and 8 bases at J, with 9 bases between. CDR3 residues: CASSLYSEAFF. The CDR3 nucleotides read TGTGCCAGCAGCCTCTACAGCGAAGCTTTCTTT.

The chain couples TRBV30 to TRBJ2-1; 8 bases agree with TRBD2. Trimming cost V 0 bases and J 9 bases; bases outside gene matches: 4. CDR1 and CDR2 from the germline V gene are GTSNPN and SVGIG (reference sequence). The CDR3 spans 13 residues. The CDR3 coding sequence is TGTGCCTGGAGTGTCAGCGGGAGCACTGAGCAGTTCTTC. Translated, it gives CAWSVSGSTEQFF.

The CDR3 DNA follows: TGTGCCAGCAGCCGAGGGAATTATGGCTACACCTTC. This codes for CASSRGNYGYTF. The chain is built from TRBV11-1 and TRBJ1-2; no definite D call. V dropped 5 bases and J dropped 5 bases, with 9 bases sitting between them. There are 12 residues in the CDR3. Germline CDR1 SGHAT, CDR2 FQDESV (reference sequence).

This clone was counted a few times. The rearrangement links TRBV5-1 to TRBJ1-1; 9 nucleotides agree with TRBD1. CDR1 and CDR2 (germline): SGHRS, YFSETQ. V lost 4 bases to trimming and J lost 7 bases; unmatched junction nucleotides: 5. The CDR3 length is 13 residues. Here the CDR3 reads CASSQQGAGEAFF. CDR3 bases: TGCGCCAGCAGCCAACAGGGGGCCGGTGAAGCTTTCTTT.

The gene calls are TRBV9 and TRBJ2-5; 9 bases are a match to TRBD2. Germline V lookup: CDR1 SGDLS, CDR2 YYNGEE. The CDR3 is 13 residues long. The ends lost 3 bases at V and 5 bases at J; junction bases unmatched: 2. DNA of the CDR3: TGTGCCAGCAGCGACCTAGCGGGGGAGACCCAGTACTTC. Encoded protein: CASSDLAGETQYF.